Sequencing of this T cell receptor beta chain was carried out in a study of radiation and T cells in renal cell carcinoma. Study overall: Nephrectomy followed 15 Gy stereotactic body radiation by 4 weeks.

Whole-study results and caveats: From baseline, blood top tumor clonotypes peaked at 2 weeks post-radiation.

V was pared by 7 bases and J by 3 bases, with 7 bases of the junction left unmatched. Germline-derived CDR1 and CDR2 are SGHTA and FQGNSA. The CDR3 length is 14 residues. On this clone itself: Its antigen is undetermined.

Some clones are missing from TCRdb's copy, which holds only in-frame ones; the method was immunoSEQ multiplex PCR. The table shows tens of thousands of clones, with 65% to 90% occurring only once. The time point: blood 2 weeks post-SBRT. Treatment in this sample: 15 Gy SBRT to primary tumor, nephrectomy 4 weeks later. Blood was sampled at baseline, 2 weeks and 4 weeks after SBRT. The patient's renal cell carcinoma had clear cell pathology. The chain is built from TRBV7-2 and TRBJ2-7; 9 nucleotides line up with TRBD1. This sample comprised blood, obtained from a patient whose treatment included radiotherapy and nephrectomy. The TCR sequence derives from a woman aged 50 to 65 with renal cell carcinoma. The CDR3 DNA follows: TGTGCCAGCACTTGGACAGGGGACAACTACGAGCAGTACTTC. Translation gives CASTWTGDNYEQYF.